This T cell receptor beta chain stems from a study of tumor-infiltrating lymphocytes in primary liver carcinoma. Background on the study: Tumor stage was T1-T3 N0M0, and tumor size was 4.2 to 10 cm across.

Between about 17 and 34 mg of unsorted bulk tissue served as the source from which RNA and DNA were co-extracted. The CDR3 covers 15 residues. The germline V gene has CDR1 SGHAT and CDR2 FQNNGV. V was pared by 5 bases and J by 0 bases, with 7 bases of the junction left unmatched. With a constant-region primer, TCR beta cDNA was made from roughly 500 ng of total RNA. Researchers made the TCR beta libraries by running three nested multiplex PCR rounds with slightly modified ARM-PCR. Investigators reported that the first two PCR rounds, at 9 to 11 cycles each, used TRBV1-TRBV30 forward primers with a C-beta reverse primer. TCRdb recomputed calls from the multiplex PCR reads with MiXCR, one row per CDR3 protein. The sample includes just under 95,000 distinct CDR3 sequences, approximately 68% of them seen just once.

The sample consisted of tumor-adjacent normal liver tissue. The chain recombines TRBV11-2 with TRBJ2-7; 7 nucleotides match TRBD2. This clonotype was sampled from a man between 40 and 49 years old with primary liver carcinoma and hepatitis B virus infection. The CDR3 reads CASSTVGGSSYEQYF. CDR3 nucleotide sequence: TGTGCCAGCAGCACAGTGGGGGGGAGCTCCTACGAGCAGTACTTC.